The 28 T cell receptor beta chains below come from one sample, sequenced in a study of Tregs in tolerant kidney transplant recipients (dated by TCRdb to between 2018 and 2020). Library creation used the immunoSEQ multiplex PCR assay. The table comes from immuneACCESS by way of TCRdb, which keeps in-frame sequences with V and J called. Part of the clones is missing from these tables; in studies checked, under half for an unresolved V gene and the rest for unknown reasons. This sample holds about 87,000 clones; under 95% were observed only once. Approximately 0.5% of the sample lies in the top ten. The time point label corresponds to: blood sample drawn before combined kidney and bone marrow transplant. Sequenced material: CD4+ T cells from blood, taken before the transplant. The receptors originated from a human donor who received a combined kidney and bone marrow transplant.

The chain is built from TRBV6-5 and TRBJ2-5; TRBD2 matches at 8 bases. V lost 2 bases to trimming and J lost 2 bases; unmatched junction nucleotides: 4. The germline V gene has CDR1 MNHEY and CDR2 SVGAGI. The CDR3 is made up of 15 amino acids. CDR3 sequence (DNA): TGTGCCAGCAGTTACGACCCTAGCGGGCAAGAGACCCAGTACTTC. Encoded protein: CASSYDPSGQETQYF.

The J gene is TRBJ2-6, the V gene TRBV10-3, with D hard to call. Deletions cut 1 base from V and 1 base from J, with 5 bases between. Germline CDR1 reads ENHRY; CDR2 reads SYGVKD. CDR3 length equals 15 residues. The CDR3 is CAISEYGSGANVLTF. Here the CDR3 DNA reads TGTGCCATCAGTGAGTACGGGTCTGGGGCCAACGTCCTGACTTTC.

The chain couples TRBV19 to TRBJ1-2, with TRBD1 identical over 8 bases. With V trimmed by 9 bases and J by 2 bases, 2 bases remained unmatched. Germline CDR1 LNHDA, CDR2 SQIVND (reference sequence). This CDR3 region has 12 residues. The CDR3 sequence: CASRQGNYGYTF. The CDR3 coding sequence is TGTGCCAGCAGACAGGGGAACTATGGCTACACCTTC.

J is TRBJ2-2 and V is TRBV15, with D tentatively TRBD2 (5 bases). In germline, CDR1 is LNHNV, CDR2 YYDKDF (reference sequence). V dropped 2 bases and J dropped 6 bases, with 13 bases sitting between them. The CDR3 is made up of 15 amino acids. CDR3 loop: CATSRLAGVAGELFF. In nucleotides, the CDR3 is TGTGCCACCAGCAGACTAGCTGGAGTGGCCGGGGAGCTGTTTTTT.

The chain links TRBV5-1 to TRBJ2-1; the match to TRBD2 covers 7 bases. V dropped 0 bases and J dropped 3; count of bases not matched to a gene: 6. There are 16 residues in the CDR3. The germline gives CDR1 SGHRS, CDR2 YFSETQ. This CDR3 reads CASSLARGTNYNEQFF. DNA for the CDR3: TGCGCCAGCAGCTTGGCTCGGGGGACTAACTACAATGAGCAGTTCTTC.

The chain combines TRBV7-2 with TRBJ1-2; a weak D match, TRBD1 (6 bases). In germline, CDR1 is SGHTA, CDR2 FQGNSA. The CDR3 extends over 15 amino acids. V was shortened by 3 bases and J by 1 base, with 12 bases between the two germline ends. CDR3: CASSFYRTVNYGYTF. The CDR3 DNA sequence: TGTGCCAGCAGCTTCTACCGGACAGTTAACTATGGCTACACCTTC.

The rearrangement joins TRBV7-2 to TRBJ2-3; 7 bases line up with TRBD1. CDR3 length: 16 amino acids. CDR1 and CDR2 from the germline V gene are SGHTA and FQGNSA. V shed 1 base, J shed 5 bases, and the junction held 9 bases outside the gene matches. The CDR3 reads CASSLVFRQGGDTQYF. The CDR3 DNA is TGTGCCAGCAGCTTAGTTTTCAGACAGGGTGGAGATACGCAGTATTTT.

This clone turned up a few times. The V call is TRBV2, the J call TRBJ1-1; 8 bases line up with TRBD1. Germline V gives CDR1 SNHLY, CDR2 FYNNEI. The CDR3 has 14 amino acids. V lost 6 bases and J lost 5; bases outside the gene matches: 8. CDR3 in amino acids: CASRNGQGGTEAFF. The CDR3 bases are TGTGCCAGCAGGAATGGACAGGGAGGGACTGAAGCTTTCTTT.

The genes are TRBV5-1 and TRBJ1-3; 10 bases are shared with TRBD1. Germline V gene lookup returns CDR1 SGHRS and CDR2 YFSETQ. With V trimmed by 3 bases and J by 3 bases, 3 bases remained unmatched. CDR3 size: 15 residues. CDR3 sequence (DNA): TGCGCCAGCAGCTCCGGACAGGGGGGTGGAAACACCATATATTTT. As protein: CASSSGQGGGNTIYF.

This clone occurred once. The chain employs TRBV4-2 and TRBJ2-2, with 8 bases aligning to TRBD2. CDR3 size: 18 residues. Germline assignment: CDR1 LGHNA and CDR2 YNFKEQ. After removal of 1 base from V and 0 bases from J, the junction contained 7 bases not matched to a gene. The CDR3 DNA follows: TGTGCCAGCAGCCAAGTGGTGTCACTAGCGGCGAACACCGGGGAGCTGTTTTTT. Its protein is CASSQVVSLAANTGELFF.

For the CDR3, the DNA is TGCGCCAGCAGCCTCCCGGGGAAGGTATTGGGCAATGAGCAGTTCTTC. Residues: CASSLPGKVLGNEQFF. The chain links TRBV5-1 to TRBJ2-1, with a tentative D call TRBD2 (5 bases). Germline assignment: CDR1 SGHRS and CDR2 YFSETQ. The CDR3 has 16 amino acids. Trimming left V 4 bases short and J 6 bases short, with 20 bases between.

V gene TRBV7-6 combines with J gene TRBJ2-5, with TRBD2 matching over 9 bases. The germline CDR1 and CDR2 sequences are SGHVS and FNYEAQ. The CDR3 covers 16 residues. The junction had 12 bases not matched to a gene; V was cut back by 5 bases and J by 5 bases. CDR3 residues: CASSPVALAGSETQYF. The DNA of the CDR3 is TGTGCCAGCAGCCCGGTCGCGCTAGCGGGATCGGAGACCCAGTACTTC.

This chain connects TRBV7-2 to TRBJ2-5; perhaps TRBD2 as D (7 bases). Per the germline V gene, CDR1 is SGHTA and CDR2 is FQGNSA. V lost 1 base and J 5 bases, leaving 17 bases between the germline ends. The CDR3 runs 16 residues. The CDR3 region is CASSLDGGGSGETQYF. In DNA form, the CDR3 reads TGTGCCAGCAGCTTAGATGGGGGCGGGAGCGGGGAGACCCAGTACTTC. Variable domain in full (rest from reference TRBV7-2 and TRBJ2-5): GAGVSQSPSNKVTEKGKDVELRCDPISGHTALYWYRQSLGQGLEFLIYFQGNSAPDKSGLPSDRFSAERTGGSVSTLTIQRTQQEDSAVYLCASSLDGGGSGETQYFGPGTRLLVL.

The rearrangement links TRBV19 to TRBJ1-5; D is unclear. The length of the CDR3 is 11 residues. The V gene's germline CDR1 is LNHDA and CDR2 SQIVND (reference sequence). The V and J ends lost 5 bases and 6 bases respectively, with 5 bases between them. CDR3 DNA: TGTGCCAGTAGTCGAGGTCAGCCCCAGCATTTT. As protein: CASSRGQPQHF.

The rearrangement joins TRBV11-3 to TRBJ2-3, with 8 bases aligning to TRBD2. With 1 base clipped from V and 6 bases from J, the junction kept 3 bases outside the gene matches. Germline CDR1 and CDR2: SGHNT and YENEEA. The CDR3 has 14 amino acids. CDR3: CASSLGTSPDTQYF. DNA of the CDR3: TGTGCCAGCAGCTTAGGGACTAGCCCGGATACGCAGTATTTT.

The chain's CDR3 is CASRLEEEPGSGELFF. As DNA, the CDR3 is TGTGCAAGTCGCTTAGAGGAGGAGCCCGGGTCCGGGGAGCTGTTTTTT. The rearrangement joins TRBV12-2 to TRBJ2-2; the table's D call, TRBD2, was not checked against the DNA. TRBV12-2 is reported as a pseudogene. CDR3 length: 16 amino acids.

This chain links TRBV7-3 with TRBJ2-5; TRBD2 matches at 11 bases. This CDR3 is built from 17 residues. J was trimmed by 2 bases and V by 4 bases; bases with no gene match: 9. CDR1 and CDR2 from the germline V gene are SGHTA and FQGTGA. Here the CDR3 DNA reads TGTGCCAGCAGCTCCCGACCAGGACTAGCGGGTCAAGAGACCCAGTACTTC. It encodes CASSSRPGLAGQETQYF.

This rearrangement joins TRBV5-1 to TRBJ2-3; D possibly corresponds to TRBD2 (6 bases). Per the germline V gene, CDR1 is SGHRS and CDR2 is YFSETQ. Trimming pared 1 base from V and 3 bases from J, leaving 15 bases between. CDR3 length equals 16 residues. CDR3 sequence (DNA): TGCGCCAGCAGCTTGCTCGGGCGCGGGGAAACAGATACGCAGTATTTT. Protein: CASSLLGRGETDTQYF.

V is TRBV6-6 and J is TRBJ1-2, with D possibly being TRBD1 (6 bases). Between the trimmed V and J ends, which lost 2 bases and 14 bases, there was a span of 18 bases. The CDR3 is made up of 13 amino acids. Germline values: CDR1 MNHNY, CDR2 SVGAGI (reference sequence). The CDR3 nucleotides read TGTGCCAGCAGTTACATCTTGGGACATCCGTTTACCTTC. Translated, it gives CASSYILGHPFTF.

The rearrangement links TRBV2 to TRBJ2-5; 7 bases match TRBD2. V lost 4 bases, J lost 2 bases, and 13 bases stayed unmatched. The CDR3 consists of 17 residues. Looked up from germline, CDR1 is SNHLY and CDR2 is FYNNEI. The CDR3 loop reads CASSVYVFAGVQETQYF. The CDR3 DNA follows: TGTGCCAGCAGTGTGTATGTGTTCGCGGGAGTACAAGAGACCCAGTACTTC.

This clone showed up just a few times. The gene calls are TRBV2 and TRBJ2-7, with D tentatively TRBD1 (6 bases). V lost 4 bases and J 2 bases, leaving 12 bases between the germline ends. The germline CDR1 and CDR2 sequences are SNHLY and FYNNEI. The CDR3 is made up of 14 amino acids. The CDR3 protein is CASSVQGVTYEQYF. DNA for the CDR3: TGTGCCAGCAGTGTACAGGGTGTAACCTACGAGCAGTACTTC.

The chain joins TRBV18 to TRBJ1-2; 7 bases match TRBD1. With V trimmed by 3 bases and J by 5 bases, 0 bases remained unmatched. Germline CDR1 reads KGHSH; CDR2 reads LQKENI. CDR3 length equals 12 residues. The CDR3 loop is CASSPTGYGYTF. CDR3 DNA: TGTGCCAGCTCACCGACAGGGTATGGCTACACCTTC.

A remark on this clone: The sample has other DNA sequences that encode this CDR3 too. The gene calls are TRBV10-3 and TRBJ1-2; D gene uncertain. The CDR3 is made up of 14 amino acids. CDR1 and CDR2 (germline): ENHRY, SYGVKD. V gave up 4 bases and J gave up 6 bases, with 15 bases separating them. The CDR3 nucleotides read TGTGCCATCAGTGGGGAGAGACTGCCCGATGGCTACACCTTC. The encoded protein is CAISGERLPDGYTF.

The chain carries TRBV5-4 and TRBJ2-1; 10 bases match TRBD1. CDR1 is SGHNT, CDR2 YYREEE, per germline (reference sequence). This CDR3 is built from 18 residues. With V trimmed by 4 bases and J by 2 bases, 12 bases remained unmatched. The CDR3 bases are TGTGCCAGCAGCCATCGGGACAGGGGAGGTCTACCCTACAATGAGCAGTTCTTC. It codes for CASSHRDRGGLPYNEQFF.

The V and J genes are TRBV30 and TRBJ2-3; D might be TRBD1 (6 bases). This CDR3 is 14 amino acids long. Per germline, CDR1 GTSNPN and CDR2 SVGIG (reference sequence). V was cut by 5 bases and J by 4 bases, with 16 bases left in between. The CDR3 region is CAWEKDRKSDTQYF. The CDR3 nucleotides read TGTGCCTGGGAAAAAGACAGGAAGTCAGATACGCAGTATTTT. Using reference TRBV30 and TRBJ2-3 for the parts outside the CDR3, the full variable domain is SQTIHQWPATLVQPVGSPLSLECTVEGTSNPNLYWYRQAAGRGLQLLFYSVGIGQISSEVPQNLSASRPQDRQFILSSKKLLLSDSGFYLCAWEKDRKSDTQYFGPGTRLTVL.

A note on this clone: This sample also contains other DNA sequences that code for the same CDR3. This chain links TRBV18 with TRBJ2-3; 7 bases are a match to TRBD2. The V and J ends lost 1 base and 1 base, in that order; junction bases with no gene match: 2. The CDR3 runs to 15 residues. Germline values: CDR1 KGHSH, CDR2 LQKENI. DNA of the CDR3: TGTGCCAGCTCACCACGTCGGGGGGGCACAGATACGCAGTATTTT. Translated, it gives CASSPRRGGTDTQYF.

The CDR3 DNA follows: TGTGCCAGCAGCTTTAGCCTGACGACGGGAGCTTCACCCCTCCACTTT. It yields the protein CASSFSLTTGASPLHF. This sequence joins TRBV7-2 and TRBJ1-6, with D unresolved. V lost 3 bases and J lost 9, with 18 bases in between. The CDR3 length is 16 residues. Per germline, CDR1 SGHTA and CDR2 FQGNSA.

The chain employs TRBV11-3 and TRBJ2-7; 8 bases map to TRBD1. The CDR3 contains 16 residues. Trimming at V came to 5 bases and at J to 0 bases, leaving 9 bases not matched to a gene. Looked up from germline, CDR1 is SGHNT and CDR2 is YENEEA. CDR3 sequence: CASSPGTGTSSYEQYF. CDR3 nucleotide sequence: TGTGCCAGCAGCCCAGGGACAGGTACGAGCTCCTACGAGCAGTACTTC.